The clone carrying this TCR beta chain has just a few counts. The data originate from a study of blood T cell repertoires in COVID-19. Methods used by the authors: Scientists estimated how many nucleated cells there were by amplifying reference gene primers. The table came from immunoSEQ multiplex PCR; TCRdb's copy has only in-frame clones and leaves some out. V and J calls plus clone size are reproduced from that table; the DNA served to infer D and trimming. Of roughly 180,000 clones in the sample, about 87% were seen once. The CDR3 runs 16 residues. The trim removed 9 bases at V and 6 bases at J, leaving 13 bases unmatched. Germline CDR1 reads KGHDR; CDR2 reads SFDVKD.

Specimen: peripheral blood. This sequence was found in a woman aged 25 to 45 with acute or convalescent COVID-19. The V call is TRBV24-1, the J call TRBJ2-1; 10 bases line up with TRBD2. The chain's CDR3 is CATRGESGRGGNEQFF. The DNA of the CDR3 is TGTGCCACCCGGGGCGAAAGCGGGAGGGGGGGCAATGAGCAGTTCTTC.